This T cell receptor (beta chain) is from a study of T cells after yellow fever vaccination. Study summary: Preparation of the low-cell-number fractions used SMART-Seq v4 Ultra Low Input. Study results and limitations: Faster peaking, at day 5 versus 15, marked a secondary response that was weaker. Abundant clonotypes from the bulk population could have been carried over as contaminants into FACS-sorted repertoires. Clones from primary vaccination mostly reappeared after the booster (roughly 95% CD4, 88% CD8).

The CDR3 is made up of 15 amino acids. Germline V gives CDR1 SGHRS, CDR2 YFSETQ. Trimming cost V 0 bases and J 5 bases, with 14 bases left between them. This clonotype turned up a few times. Its antigen is unknown. TCRdb passed the 5' RACE reads through MiXCR, listing each CDR3 protein once. There are approximately 120,000 distinct CDR3 sequences in the sample; nearly 7.5% occur only once, and roughly 2.5% lies in the top ten. The sample was CD4+ T cells sorted from PBMCs, taken around 10 days after the first yellow fever vaccination. This clonotype was sampled from a man younger than 30 who received the YFV17D yellow fever vaccine. The rearrangement links TRBV5-1 to TRBJ2-5; D might be TRBD2 (6 bases). The CDR3 nucleotides are TGCGCCAGCAGCTTGGTCGCCGCCAGCGGGGAGACCCAGTACTTC. It yields the protein CASSLVAASGETQYF.